The entry below gives a single T cell receptor beta chain sequence along with its context. The antigen is unknown. Assay: immunoSEQ multiplex PCR; the TCRdb copy retains only in-frame clones and omits some. Among about 30,000 clones listed, about 80% were seen once. This CDR3 has 14 residues. Germline-derived CDR1 and CDR2 are LNHDA and SQIVND (reference sequence). V shed 5 bases and J 6 bases; nucleotides not matched to a gene: 9. The data were taken from a study of a mutant IDH1 vaccine in newly diagnosed glioma. Study-level background: Patients got their first vaccination 4-6 weeks after radiotherapy alone, or with temozolomide cycles. Those enrolled had earlier been treated with radiotherapy, temozolomide, or both, mostly both.

The time point here: week 5, during vaccination. In every dose of vaccine, 300 ug of mutant IDH1 20-mer peptide was given alongside topical imiquimod. Tumors from donors were new WHO grade 3 or 4 IDH1-mutant astrocytomas with ATRX loss. The sequence derives from a man aged 25 to 40 with glioma. The rearrangement uses TRBV19 and TRBJ1-1; 7 bases line up with TRBD1. The source was PBMCs, collected from a glioma patient whose treatment included an IDH1 peptide vaccine. DNA of the CDR3: TGTGCCAGTAGTTTCTTGGGGCAGGGGGCTGAAGCTTTCTTT. It yields the protein CASSFLGQGAEAFF.